This passage covers 30 T cell receptor beta chains from one sample sequenced in a study of cytomegalovirus exposure and HLA in healthy donors. It was with 60 Vbeta and 13 Jbeta primers that the PCR ran. The protocol was immunoSEQ multiplex PCR, while the TCRdb copy is restricted to in-frame clones and leaves out a portion. The sample holds some 200,000 clones, 81% seen once. Sequencing was done on a sample of PBMCs. These receptors were taken from a man aged 50-60 years in good health and CMV-seronegative.

Here the CDR3 DNA reads TGTGCCAGTAGTATAGATGTCCGGGGTCTTCAGCCCCAGCATTTT. Translating gives CASSIDVRGLQPQHF. The chain recombines TRBV19 with TRBJ1-5; no clear D. The CDR3 contains 15 residues. Trimming removed 0 bases from V and 6 bases from J, with 12 bases in between. Per the germline V gene, CDR1 is LNHDA and CDR2 is SQIVND (reference sequence).

The chain links TRBV27 to TRBJ2-7; D might be TRBD1 (5 bases). The germline CDR1 and CDR2 sequences are MNHEY and SMNVEV (reference sequence). V was pared by 4 bases and J by 3 bases, with 13 bases between. This CDR3 has 14 residues. CDR3 bases: TGTGCCAGCAGTTATCAGGTGGGGCGCTACGAGCAGTACTTC. It specifies CASSYQVGRYEQYF.

The chain links TRBV9 to TRBJ2-3; 10 bases match TRBD2. CDR1 is SGDLS and CDR2 is YYNGEE in the germline V gene. This CDR3 has 16 amino acids. With V trimmed by 0 bases and J by 2 bases, 3 bases remained unmatched. The CDR3 loop reads CASSVEAGGSTDTQYF. The CDR3, as DNA: TGTGCCAGCAGCGTAGAAGCGGGGGGGTCCACAGATACGCAGTATTTT.

DNA of the CDR3: TGTGCCAGCAGCTTGAGCAGGGCCGAGCAGTACTTC. Its translation: CASSLSRAEQYF. The rearrangement links TRBV5-5 to TRBJ2-7; possibly TRBD1 for D (5 bases). The CDR3 length is 12 residues. CDR1 SGHKS and CDR2 YYEKEE come from the germline V gene (reference sequence). Trimming cost V 1 base and J 6 bases, with 8 bases left between them.

This clone was seen a few times. The rearrangement joins TRBV21-1 to TRBJ1-1; the table calls TRBD1, which could not be checked here. TRBV21-1 is listed as a pseudogene. This CDR3 contains 14 residues. CDR3 sequence (DNA): TGTGCCAGCAGCACTCGACAGGGGAGCACTGAAGCTTTCTTT. Translating gives CASSTRQGSTEAFF.

This clone was observed a single time. J is TRBJ1-5 and V is TRBV7-2; tentatively, D is TRBD1 (5 bases). There are 15 residues in the CDR3. CDR1 and CDR2 from the germline V gene are SGHTA and FQGNSA. Deletions cut 5 bases from V and 6 bases from J, with 17 bases between. The CDR3 reads CASSPAGELSQPQHF. The CDR3, as DNA: TGTGCCAGCAGCCCCGCGGGGGAGTTGTCTCAGCCCCAGCATTTT.

This clone was observed a single time. V usage is TRBV19 and J usage is TRBJ2-7; TRBD2 matches at 10 bases. Germline CDR1 reads LNHDA; CDR2 reads SQIVND (reference sequence). The V segment lost 5 bases and the J segment 3 bases; nucleotides outside the gene matches: 10. The CDR3 is made up of 16 amino acids. CDR3 residues: CASSPLAGGLLYEQYF. DNA for the CDR3: TGTGCCAGTAGTCCTTTAGCGGGGGGCTTACTCTACGAGCAGTACTTC.

With respect to this clone: The same CDR3 is also encoded by other DNA sequences in this sample. V usage is TRBV5-4 and J usage is TRBJ2-5; D is undetermined. Trimming shortened V by 3 bases and J by 4 bases, and 4 bases separated the two germline ends. The CDR3 is made up of 11 amino acids. Germline V gene sequence: CDR1 SGHNT, CDR2 YYREEE (reference sequence). Here the CDR3 DNA reads TGTGCCAGCAGCTCGGGAGAGACCCAGTACTTC. This codes for CASSSGETQYF.

The count of this clone is one. The V and J genes are TRBV7-2 and TRBJ1-2; no reliable D call. The CDR3 spans 16 residues. Germline V gene sequence: CDR1 SGHTA, CDR2 FQGNSA. V lost 1 base and J lost 5, with 17 bases in between. The DNA for the CDR3 is TGTGCCAGCAGCTTAGACACAACGGGGATCCAGTATGGCTACACCTTC. Encoded protein: CASSLDTTGIQYGYTF.

This clone appeared once. CDR3 DNA sequence: TGTGCTAGTGGCAGCCATCAGGCAGCCTACGAGCAGTACTTC. It translates to CASGSHQAAYEQYF. The genes are TRBV12-5 and TRBJ2-7, with unresolved D. CDR3 length: 14 amino acids. Germline values: CDR1 LGHNT, CDR2 FRNRAP. V dropped 6 bases and J dropped 2 bases, with 14 bases sitting between them. Drawing the rest from reference TRBV12-5 and TRBJ2-7, the complete variable domain is DARVTQTPRHKVTEMGQEVTMRCQPILGHNTVFWYRQTMMQGLELLAYFRNRAPLDDSGMPKDRFSAEMPDATLATLKIQPSEPRDSAVYFCASGSHQAAYEQYFGPGTRLTVT.

The CDR3 nucleotides are TGTGCCAGCAGTCCCGGGGTAGCCAAAAACATTCAGTACTTC. This translates into CASSPGVAKNIQYF. V usage is TRBV6-4 and J usage is TRBJ2-4, with D perhaps TRBD2 (5 bases). The CDR3 sequence is 14 residues long. Germline CDR1 MRHNA, CDR2 SNTAGT. Trimming left V 5 bases short and J 0 bases short, with 8 bases between.

CDR3 DNA sequence: TGTGCCAGCAGTCAGAAAGGGGCCTATGGCTACACCTTC. This sequence encodes CASSQKGAYGYTF. The chain carries TRBV27 and TRBJ1-2, with D tentatively TRBD1 (5 bases). Germline V gene lookup returns CDR1 MNHEY and CDR2 SMNVEV (reference sequence). The CDR3 has 13 amino acids. V was pared by 5 bases and J by 4 bases, with 11 bases between.

The chain joins TRBV7-2 to TRBJ2-7, with TRBD2 matching 10 bases. Germline V CDR1 and CDR2: SGHTA, FQGNSA. With V trimmed by 4 bases and J by 4 bases, 13 bases remained unmatched. This CDR3 region has 17 residues. The CDR3 sequence: CASSSPSGGAFIYEQYF. The CDR3 region has the DNA TGTGCCAGCAGCTCTCCGAGCGGGGGGGCCTTTATTTACGAGCAGTACTTC. Using reference TRBV7-2 and TRBJ2-7 for the parts outside the CDR3, the full variable domain is GAGVSQSPSNKVTEKGKDVELRCDPISGHTALYWYRQSLGQGLEFLIYFQGNSAPDKSGLPSDRFSAERTGGSVSTLTIQRTQQEDSAVYLCASSSPSGGAFIYEQYFGPGTRLTVT.

V and J are TRBV5-4 and TRBJ1-1; 7 nucleotides agree with TRBD1. Per germline, CDR1 SGHNT and CDR2 YYREEE (reference sequence). Trimming removed 4 bases from V and 5 bases from J; junction bases left unmatched: 11. This CDR3 has 15 residues. The CDR3: CASSSTAGTATEAFF. In nucleotides, the CDR3 is TGTGCCAGCAGCAGTACCGCCGGGACAGCTACTGAAGCTTTCTTT.

This chain links TRBV6-1 with TRBJ1-6, with 8 nucleotides matching TRBD1. Germline V lookup: CDR1 MNHNS, CDR2 SASEGT. Trimming cost V 1 base and J 11 bases; bases outside gene matches: 4. There are 14 residues in the CDR3. The CDR3 region has the DNA TGTGCCAGCAGTGAAGTCAGGGGGCGGACACCCCTCCACTTT. Its translation is CASSEVRGRTPLHF.

V and J are TRBV2 and TRBJ2-7, with D possibly TRBD2 on 5 matching bases. Germline V gene sequence: CDR1 SNHLY, CDR2 FYNNEI. V lost 11 bases and J lost 2, with 13 bases in between. The CDR3 contains 12 residues. The CDR3 coding sequence is TGTGCCGGCGTGATGGAGGCCTACGAGCAGTACTTC. Encoded protein: CAGVMEAYEQYF.

The gene calls are TRBV10-3 and TRBJ2-7, with 11 bases matching TRBD2. The CDR3 contains 12 residues. The V gene end was trimmed by 10 bases and the J gene end by 4 bases; junction bases not matched to a gene: 3. Germline values: CDR1 ENHRY, CDR2 SYGVKD. CDR3 loop: CATRTSGYEQYF. The CDR3, as DNA: TGTGCCACTCGGACTAGCGGGTACGAGCAGTACTTC.

The chain couples TRBV11-2 to TRBJ2-3; TRBD2 matches 7 bases. Germline V gives CDR1 SGHAT, CDR2 FQNNGV. The CDR3 covers 15 residues. With V trimmed by 0 bases and J by 3 bases, 3 bases remained unmatched. The CDR3 DNA reads as TGTGCCAGCAGCTTAGAGGGAGGGAAGACAGATACGCAGTATTTT. Protein: CASSLEGGKTDTQYF. Supplemented by reference TRBV11-2 and TRBJ2-3, the full variable domain reads EAGVAQSPRYKIIEKRQSVAFWCNPISGHATLYWYQQILGQGPKLLIQFQNNGVVDDSQLPKDRFSAERLKGVDSTLKIQPAKLEDSAVYLCASSLEGGKTDTQYFGPGTRLTVL.

The V call is TRBV11-2, the J call TRBJ2-5, with D possibly TRBD2 on 5 matching bases. The CDR3 is 16 amino acids. The germline gives CDR1 SGHAT, CDR2 FQNNGV. The V end was cut by 2 bases, the J end by 2 bases, with 15 bases between. CDR3: CASSLNPLRDQETQYF. In nucleotides, the CDR3 is TGTGCCAGCAGCTTAAACCCCCTGAGGGATCAAGAGACCCAGTACTTC.

V is TRBV9 and J is TRBJ2-2; 7 bases are shared with TRBD1. Germline trimming cut 3 bases from V and 2 bases from J; bases unmatched to any gene: 4. CDR3 length: 15 amino acids. CDR1 is SGDLS, CDR2 YYNGEE, per germline. The CDR3 DNA sequence: TGTGCCAGCAGCGCTCGGGACAGTAACACCGGGGAGCTGTTTTTT. Its protein is CASSARDSNTGELFF.

The chain recombines TRBV5-1 with TRBJ2-1, with no clear D. The germline V gene encodes CDR1 SGHRS and CDR2 YFSETQ. This CDR3 has 15 amino acids. The V end lost 0 bases, the J end lost 1 base, and 8 bases lay between the germline ends. The CDR3 DNA reads as TGCGCCAGCAGCTTGGAACGGCGGTCCTACAATGAGCAGTTCTTC. This encodes CASSLERRSYNEQFF.

The chain is built from TRBV7-2 and TRBJ1-5; possible D gene TRBD1, 5 bases. Trimming removed 2 bases at V and 5 bases at J, with 13 bases between. The CDR3 spans 15 residues. Germline CDR1 and CDR2: SGHTA and FQGNSA. CDR3 loop: CASSLTRTNHQPQHF. For the CDR3, the DNA is TGTGCCAGCAGCTTAACGCGGACAAACCATCAGCCCCAGCATTTT. Full variable domain (outside the CDR3, taken from reference TRBV7-2 and TRBJ1-5): GAGVSQSPSNKVTEKGKDVELRCDPISGHTALYWYRQSLGQGLEFLIYFQGNSAPDKSGLPSDRFSAERTGGSVSTLTIQRTQQEDSAVYLCASSLTRTNHQPQHFGDGTRLSIL.

This chain connects TRBV21-1 to TRBJ2-5; the tabulated D call, TRBD2, remains unverified against the DNA. TRBV21-1 corresponds to a pseudogene. The CDR3 runs to 13 residues. CDR3 sequence (DNA): TGTGCCAACGAGCCGGGAGCGCAAGAGACCCAGTACTTC. It yields the protein CANEPGAQETQYF.

Concerning this clone itself: At one end, the junction sequence differs from germline, possibly due to a read error. The V gene is TRBV7-9, the J gene TRBJ1-2; TRBD1 aligns across 10 bases. The length of the CDR3 is 14 residues. CDR1 SEHNR and CDR2 FQNEAQ come from the germline V gene (reference sequence). The CDR3 bases are TGTTCCAGCAGCCCTCCGGGACAGGGGTTTGGCTACACCTTC. It yields the protein CSSSPPGQGFGYTF. The whole variable domain, remainder taken from reference TRBV7-9 and TRBJ1-2, is DTGVSQNPRHKITKRGQNVTFRCDPISEHNRLYWYRQTLGQGPEFLTYFQNEAQLEKSRLLSDRFSAERPKGSFSTLEIQRTEQGDSAMYLCSSSPPGQGFGYTFGSGTRLTVV.

The J gene is TRBJ2-2, the V gene TRBV2; 12 bases agree with TRBD2. The length of the CDR3 is 15 residues. With 6 bases clipped from V and 5 bases from J, the junction kept 4 bases outside the gene matches. Germline values: CDR1 SNHLY, CDR2 FYNNEI. The CDR3 spells CASRGLAGSTGELFF. The DNA of the CDR3 is TGTGCCAGCAGAGGACTAGCGGGGTCTACCGGGGAGCTGTTTTTT.

The rearrangement links TRBV28 to TRBJ1-1; D gene uncertain. V was cut by 5 bases and J by 1 base, with 5 bases left in between. The CDR3 totals 12 residues. Per germline, CDR1 MDHEN and CDR2 SYDVKM. DNA of the CDR3: TGTGCCAGCAGTGTCCAGAACACTGAAGCTTTCTTT. Its translation: CASSVQNTEAFF.

V gene TRBV5-1 combines with J gene TRBJ1-1, with TRBD1 identical over 9 bases. Trimming cost V 4 bases and J 4 bases; bases outside gene matches: 14. This CDR3 spans 17 amino acids. Germline V gene lookup returns CDR1 SGHRS and CDR2 YFSETQ. This chain's CDR3 is CASSPRQGDPRSTEAFF. CDR3 nucleotide sequence: TGCGCCAGCAGCCCGAGACAGGGGGACCCTAGGAGCACTGAAGCTTTCTTT.

The chain combines TRBV19 with TRBJ1-1, with 7 positions matching TRBD1. CDR3 size: 13 residues. The ends lost 8 bases at V and 3 bases at J; junction bases unmatched: 6. CDR1 is LNHDA, CDR2 SQIVND, per germline (reference sequence). CDR3 bases: TGTGCCAGTTCAGACAGGGAATACACTGAAGCTTTCTTT. This codes for CASSDREYTEAFF.

The gene calls are TRBV15 and TRBJ2-2; 8 bases agree with TRBD1. From germline, CDR1 is LNHNV and CDR2 YYDKDF (reference sequence). CDR3 length: 16 residues. With V trimmed by 5 bases and J by 1 base, 6 bases remained unmatched. DNA for the CDR3: TGTGCCACCAGCTCCCTGGGGACAGGGAACACCGGGGAGCTGTTTTTT. This encodes CATSSLGTGNTGELFF. The entire variable domain, with the rest obtained from reference TRBV15 and TRBJ2-2, is as follows: DAMVIQNPRYQVTQFGKPVTLSCSQTLNHNVMYWYQQKSSQAPKLLFHYYDKDFNNEADTPDNFQSRRPNTSFCFLDIRSPGLGDTAMYLCATSSLGTGNTGELFFGEGSRLTVL.

The chain combines TRBV5-1 with TRBJ1-6; perhaps TRBD1 as D (5 bases). There are 15 residues in the CDR3. Trimming pared 0 bases from V and 5 bases from J, leaving 9 bases between. Looked up from germline, CDR1 is SGHRS and CDR2 is YFSETQ. CDR3 coding DNA: TGCGCCAGCAGCTTGGTCACAGGCGATAATTCACCCCTCCACTTT. Translation: CASSLVTGDNSPLHF.